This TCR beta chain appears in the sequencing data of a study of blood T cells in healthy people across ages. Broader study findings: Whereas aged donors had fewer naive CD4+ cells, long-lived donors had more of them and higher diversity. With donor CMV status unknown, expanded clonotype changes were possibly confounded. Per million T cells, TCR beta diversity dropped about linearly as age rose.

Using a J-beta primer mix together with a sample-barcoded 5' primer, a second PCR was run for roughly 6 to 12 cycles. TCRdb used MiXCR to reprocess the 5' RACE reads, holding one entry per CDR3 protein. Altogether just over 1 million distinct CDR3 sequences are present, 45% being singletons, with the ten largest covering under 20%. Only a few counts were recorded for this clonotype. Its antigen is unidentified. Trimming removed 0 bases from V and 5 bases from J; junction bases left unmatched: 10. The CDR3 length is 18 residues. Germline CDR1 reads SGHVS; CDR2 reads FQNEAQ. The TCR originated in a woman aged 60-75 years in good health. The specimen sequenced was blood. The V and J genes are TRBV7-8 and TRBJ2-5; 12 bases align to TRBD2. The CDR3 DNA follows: TGTGCCAGCAGCTTAGCGCTAGCGGGAGGGCCTTCTCGGGAGACCCAGTACTTC. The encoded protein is CASSLALAGGPSRETQYF.